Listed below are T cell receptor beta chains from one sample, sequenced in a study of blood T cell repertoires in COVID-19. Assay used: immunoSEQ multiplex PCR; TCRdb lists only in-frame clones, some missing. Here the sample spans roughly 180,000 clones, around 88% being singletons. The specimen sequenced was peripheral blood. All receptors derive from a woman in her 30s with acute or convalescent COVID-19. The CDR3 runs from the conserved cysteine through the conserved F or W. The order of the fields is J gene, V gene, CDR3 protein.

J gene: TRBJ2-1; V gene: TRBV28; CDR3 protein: CASSTQVLNSYNEQFF
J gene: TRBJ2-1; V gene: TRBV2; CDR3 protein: CASVPGGKNEQFF
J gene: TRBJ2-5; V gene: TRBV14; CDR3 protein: CASGRGRQETQYF
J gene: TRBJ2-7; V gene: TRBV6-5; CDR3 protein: CASSYSRLAGFGEQYF
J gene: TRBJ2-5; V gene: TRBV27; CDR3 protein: CASSLFRPGAQETQYF
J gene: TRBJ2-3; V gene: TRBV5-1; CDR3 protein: CASSSPGTATDTQYF
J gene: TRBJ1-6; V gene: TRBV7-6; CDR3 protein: CASSLGGQGNSPLHF
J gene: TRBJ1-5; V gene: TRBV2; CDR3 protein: CASSYQGHQPQHF
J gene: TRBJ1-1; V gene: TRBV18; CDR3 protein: CASSTGMNTEAFF
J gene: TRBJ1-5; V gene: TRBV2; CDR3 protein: CASREDREQPQHF
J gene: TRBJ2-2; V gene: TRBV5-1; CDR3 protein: CASSPHLDTGELFF
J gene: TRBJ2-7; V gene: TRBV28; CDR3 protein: CASSFPQNYEQYF
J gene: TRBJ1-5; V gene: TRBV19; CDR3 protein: CASSMRQGKISNQPQHF
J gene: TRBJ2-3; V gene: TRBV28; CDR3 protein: CASSSAGVRDTQYF
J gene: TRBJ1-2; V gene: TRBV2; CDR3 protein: CASSEDTYGYTF
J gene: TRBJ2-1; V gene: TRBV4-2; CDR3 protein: CASSHKAGKGLTGYNEQFF
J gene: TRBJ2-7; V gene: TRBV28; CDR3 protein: CASSSGTLYEQYF
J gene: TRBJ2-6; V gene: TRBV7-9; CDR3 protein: CASSLWTGITGANVLTF
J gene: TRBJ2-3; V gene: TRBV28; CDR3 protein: CASRPPSGDTQYF
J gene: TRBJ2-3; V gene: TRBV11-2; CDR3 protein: CASSSSGRGTDTQYF
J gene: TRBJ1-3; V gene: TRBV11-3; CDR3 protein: CASSLEGLSGNTIYF
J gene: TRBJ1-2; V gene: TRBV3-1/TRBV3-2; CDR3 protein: CASGDRQLSGGYTF
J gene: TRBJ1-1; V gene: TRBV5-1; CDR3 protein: CASSLAGVLQNTEAFF
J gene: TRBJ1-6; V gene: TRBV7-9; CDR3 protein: CASSFRGRHNSPLHF
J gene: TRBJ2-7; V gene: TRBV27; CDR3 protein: CASSTTSGSYEQYF
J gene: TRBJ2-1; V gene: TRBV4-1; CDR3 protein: CASSQVAGAGRYNEQFF
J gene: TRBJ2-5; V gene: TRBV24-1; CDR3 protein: CATSDNQGSGETQYF
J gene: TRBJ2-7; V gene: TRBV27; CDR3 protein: CASSQRGPYEQYF
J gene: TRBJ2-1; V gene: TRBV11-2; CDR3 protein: CASGAGNEQFF
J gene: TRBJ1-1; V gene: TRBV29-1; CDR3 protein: CSVGDRKNTEAFF
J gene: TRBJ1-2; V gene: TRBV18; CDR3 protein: CASSPPGGGAVGGYTF
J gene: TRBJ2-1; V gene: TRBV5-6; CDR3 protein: CASSLAGGSTYNEQFF
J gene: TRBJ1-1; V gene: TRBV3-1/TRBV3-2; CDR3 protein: CASSQSGAEGAFF